This T cell receptor (beta chain) was sequenced for a study of PD-1 blockade in classical Hodgkin lymphoma. The overall study: Intravenous delivery of nivolumab at 3 mg/kg to patients occurred every 2 weeks. Study-wide results and caveats: Lower baseline TCR diversity was reported for newly diagnosed patients than for healthy donors. What caused the repertoire differences, perhaps disease activity or prior therapy, remains undefined. Lower baseline TCR diversity marked trial partial responders and progressors.

In every patient, relapse followed autologous stem cell transplantation, while exposure to brentuximab vedotin differed. CDR1 is MGHRA and CDR2 is YSYEKL in the germline V gene. This CDR3 has 15 amino acids. Trimming cost V 0 bases and J 6 bases; bases outside gene matches: 8. On this clone: Its antigen is as yet unknown.

Clones were read by immunoSEQ multiplex PCR, and TCRdb kept only the in-frame ones, dropping some. The sample includes about 34,000 clones, 76% seen only once; the top ten take 15% to 20%. The chain carries TRBV4-1 and TRBJ2-7, with 7 bases matching TRBD2. This TCR came from a human donor with classical Hodgkin lymphoma. Sequenced here: peripheral blood mononuclear cells (PBMCs), sampled before the second cycle of nivolumab. CDR3: CASSQDRQTGGEQYF. CDR3 DNA sequence: TGCGCCAGCAGCCAAGACCGACAGACGGGGGGCGAGCAGTACTTC.